A selection of T cell receptor beta chains follows, all from one sample in a study of radiation and T cells in renal cell carcinoma. Libraries were prepared by immunoSEQ multiplex PCR; TCRdb keeps only in-frame clonotypes and omits some of them. This table has 80,000 or so clones, roughly nine tenths appearing once. This material consisted of blood, taken from a patient whose treatment included radiotherapy and nephrectomy. Receptors originate from a woman aged 70-85 years with renal cell carcinoma. Both conserved end residues are part of each CDR3. The D gene is left open where the match is weak. Some rows have no size entry. The others give once, few or many, or a class for an expanded clone.

V gene	J gene	clone size	D gene	CDR3 protein	CDR3 DNA
TRBV11-3	TRBJ1-1	NA	NA	CASSPRRGSNTEAFF	TGTGCCAGCAGCCCCCGTAGGGGAAGTAACACTGAAGCTTTCTTT
TRBV4-1	TRBJ1-2	NA	TRBD1	CASSQRTGDNYGYTF	TGCGCCAGCAGCCAAAGGACAGGAGACAACTATGGCTACACCTTC
TRBV30	TRBJ1-5	once	TRBD1	CAWSDTGGAFQPQHF	TGTGCCTGGAGTGACACAGGGGGCGCGTTTCAGCCCCAGCATTTT
TRBV5-4	TRBJ2-2	NA	TRBD1	CASSFKDRANTGELFF	TGTGCCAGCAGCTTTAAGGACAGGGCGAACACCGGGGAGCTGTTTTTT
TRBV5-4	TRBJ2-3	NA	NA	CASSAIQGPDTQYF	TGTGCCAGCAGCGCAATACAGGGCCCAGATACGCAGTATTTT
TRBV19	TRBJ1-5	NA	TRBD1	CASRGQIHSNQPQHF	TGTGCCAGTAGGGGACAGATCCATAGCAATCAGCCCCAGCATTTT
TRBV6-1	TRBJ1-1	NA	NA	CASRFGTVNTEAFF	TGTGCCAGCAGGTTCGGGACGGTGAACACTGAAGCTTTCTTT
TRBV28	TRBJ1-2	NA	NA	CASSFGGENYGYTF	TGTGCCAGCAGTTTCGGGGGTGAGAACTATGGCTACACCTTC
TRBV25-1	TRBJ1-1	NA	NA	CASSGKRNTEAFF	TGTGCCAGCAGTGGTAAAAGGAACACTGAAGCTTTCTTT
TRBV19	TRBJ2-3	NA	NA	CASSLTGALTDTQYF	TGTGCCAGTAGTTTGACGGGGGCCCTCACAGATACGCAGTATTTT